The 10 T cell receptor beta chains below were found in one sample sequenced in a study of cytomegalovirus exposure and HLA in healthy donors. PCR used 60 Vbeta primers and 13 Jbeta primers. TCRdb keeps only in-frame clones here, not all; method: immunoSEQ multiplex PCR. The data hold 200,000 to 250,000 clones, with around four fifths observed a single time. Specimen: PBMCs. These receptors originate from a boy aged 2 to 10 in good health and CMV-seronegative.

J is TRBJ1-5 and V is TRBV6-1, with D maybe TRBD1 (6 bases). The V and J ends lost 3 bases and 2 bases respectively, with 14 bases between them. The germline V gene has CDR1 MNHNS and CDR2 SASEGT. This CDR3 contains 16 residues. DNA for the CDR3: TGTGCCAGCAGTGACTATACAGGGTCCGGCAATCAGCCCCAGCATTTT. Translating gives CASSDYTGSGNQPQHF.

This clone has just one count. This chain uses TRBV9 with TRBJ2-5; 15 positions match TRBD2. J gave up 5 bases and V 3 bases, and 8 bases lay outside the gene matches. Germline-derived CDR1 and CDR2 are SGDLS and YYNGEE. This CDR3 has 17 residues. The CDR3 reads CASSAGLAGGLKETQYF. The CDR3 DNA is TGTGCCAGCAGCGCCGGACTAGCGGGGGGGCTTAAGGAGACCCAGTACTTC.

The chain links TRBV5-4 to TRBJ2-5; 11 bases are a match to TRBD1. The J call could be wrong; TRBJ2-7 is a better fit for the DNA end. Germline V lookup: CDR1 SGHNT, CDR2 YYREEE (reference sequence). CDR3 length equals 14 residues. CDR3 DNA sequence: TGTGCCAGCAGTGACGGGACAGGGGGCTACGAGCAGTACTTC. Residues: CASSDGTGGYEQYF.

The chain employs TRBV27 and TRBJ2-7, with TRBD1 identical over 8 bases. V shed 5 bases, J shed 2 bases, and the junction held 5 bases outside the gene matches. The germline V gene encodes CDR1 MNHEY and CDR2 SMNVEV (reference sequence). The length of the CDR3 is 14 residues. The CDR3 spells CASSMTGDPYEQYF. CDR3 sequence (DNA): TGTGCCAGCAGTATGACAGGGGACCCCTACGAGCAGTACTTC.

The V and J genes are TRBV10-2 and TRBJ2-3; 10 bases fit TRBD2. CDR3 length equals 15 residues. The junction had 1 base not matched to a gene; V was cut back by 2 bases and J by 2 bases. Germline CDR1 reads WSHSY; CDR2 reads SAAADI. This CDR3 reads CASSELAGVTDTQYF. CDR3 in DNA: TGCGCCAGCAGTGAGCTAGCGGGGGTCACAGATACGCAGTATTTT.

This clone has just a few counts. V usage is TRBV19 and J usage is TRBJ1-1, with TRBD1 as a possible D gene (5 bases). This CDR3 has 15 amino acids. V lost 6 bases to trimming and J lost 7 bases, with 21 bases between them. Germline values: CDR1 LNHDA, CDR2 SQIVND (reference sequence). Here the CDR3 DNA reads TGTGCCAGTAGGCCATGGGCGACCGCGGGGGATGAAGCTTTCTTT. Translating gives CASRPWATAGDEAFF.

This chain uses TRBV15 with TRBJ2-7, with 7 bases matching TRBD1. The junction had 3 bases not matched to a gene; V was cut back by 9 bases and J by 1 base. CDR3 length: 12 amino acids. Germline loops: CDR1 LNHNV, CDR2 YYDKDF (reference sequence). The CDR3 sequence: CATGTDSYEQYF. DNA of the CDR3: TGTGCCACGGGGACAGATTCCTACGAGCAGTACTTC.

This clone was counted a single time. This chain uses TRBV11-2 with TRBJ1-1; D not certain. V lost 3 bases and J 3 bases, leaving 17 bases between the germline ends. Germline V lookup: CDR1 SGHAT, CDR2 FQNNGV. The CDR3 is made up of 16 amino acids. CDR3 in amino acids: CASSFRGGSEDTEAFF. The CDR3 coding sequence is TGTGCCAGCAGCTTCAGAGGTGGGTCAGAGGACACTGAAGCTTTCTTT.

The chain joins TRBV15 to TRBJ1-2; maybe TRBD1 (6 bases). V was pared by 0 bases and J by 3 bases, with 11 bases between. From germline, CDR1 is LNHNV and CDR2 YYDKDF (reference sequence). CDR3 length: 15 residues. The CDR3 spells CATSRDRAGDYGYTF. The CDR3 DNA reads TGTGCCACCAGCAGAGATCGGGCAGGGGACTATGGCTACACCTTC.

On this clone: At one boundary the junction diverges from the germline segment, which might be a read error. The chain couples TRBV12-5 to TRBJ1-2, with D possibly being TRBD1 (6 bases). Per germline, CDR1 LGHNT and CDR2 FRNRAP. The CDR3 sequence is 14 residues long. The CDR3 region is CASGLGTGFYGYPF. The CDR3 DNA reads TGTGCTAGTGGTTTGGGAACAGGGTTCTATGGCTACCCCTTC.